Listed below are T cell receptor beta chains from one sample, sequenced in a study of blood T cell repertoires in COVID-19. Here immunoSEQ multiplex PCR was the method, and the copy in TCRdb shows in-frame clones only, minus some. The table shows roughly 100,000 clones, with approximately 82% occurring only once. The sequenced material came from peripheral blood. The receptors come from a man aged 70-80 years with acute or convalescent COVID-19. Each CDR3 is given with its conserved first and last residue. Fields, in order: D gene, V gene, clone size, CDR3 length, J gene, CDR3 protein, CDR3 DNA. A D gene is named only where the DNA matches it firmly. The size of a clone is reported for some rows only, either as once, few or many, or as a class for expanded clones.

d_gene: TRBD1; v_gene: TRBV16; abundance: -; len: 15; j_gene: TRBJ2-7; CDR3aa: CASSQWAGGTYEQYF; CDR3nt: TGTGCCAGCAGCCAATGGGCAGGGGGCACCTACGAGCAGTACTTC
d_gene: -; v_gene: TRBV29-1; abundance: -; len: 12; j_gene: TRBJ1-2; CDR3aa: CSVERYGGSYTF; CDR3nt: TGCAGCGTTGAAAGATATGGAGGAAGCTACACCTTC
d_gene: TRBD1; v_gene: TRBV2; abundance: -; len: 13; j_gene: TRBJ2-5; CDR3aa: CASKRQGRETQYF; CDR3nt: TGTGCCAGCAAACGACAGGGTAGGGAGACCCAGTACTTC
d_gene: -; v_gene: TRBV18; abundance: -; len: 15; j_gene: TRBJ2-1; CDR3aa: CASSPTRLGRYEQFF; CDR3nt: TGTGCCAGCTCACCCACTAGACTAGGGAGGTATGAGCAGTTCTTC
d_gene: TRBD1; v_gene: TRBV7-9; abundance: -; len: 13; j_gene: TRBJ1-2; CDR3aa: CASSSGQRHGYTF; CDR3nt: TGTGCCAGCAGCTCGGGACAGAGGCATGGCTACACCTTC
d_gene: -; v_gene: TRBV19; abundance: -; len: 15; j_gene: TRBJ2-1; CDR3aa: CASSLPREGGNEQFF; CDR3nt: TGTGCCAGTAGCCTGCCGAGGGAGGGGGGAAATGAGCAGTTCTTC
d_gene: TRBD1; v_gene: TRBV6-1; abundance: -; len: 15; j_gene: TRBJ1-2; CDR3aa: CASSELLTGVYGYTF; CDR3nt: TGTGCCAGCAGTGAATTACTGACAGGGGTCTATGGCTACACCTTC
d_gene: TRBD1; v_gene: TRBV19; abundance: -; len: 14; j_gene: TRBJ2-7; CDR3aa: CASSITAGQGGTTF; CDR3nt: TGTGCCAGTAGTATAACCGCCGGACAGGGGGGAACGACGTTC
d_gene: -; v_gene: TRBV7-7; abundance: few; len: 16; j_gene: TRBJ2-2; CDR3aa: CASSLSADTNTGELFF; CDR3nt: TGTGCTAGCAGCTTGAGTGCGGACACGAACACCGGGGAGCTGTTTTTT
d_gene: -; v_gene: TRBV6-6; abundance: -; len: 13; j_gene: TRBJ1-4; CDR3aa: CASRTGGNEKLFF; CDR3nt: TGTGCCAGCAGGACCGGGGGGAATGAAAAACTGTTTTTT
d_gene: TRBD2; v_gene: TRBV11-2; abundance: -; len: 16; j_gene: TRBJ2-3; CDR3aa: CASSLGGAGGIVTQYF; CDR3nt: TGTGCCAGCAGCTTGGGGGGAGCGGGGGGAATCGTGACGCAGTATTTT
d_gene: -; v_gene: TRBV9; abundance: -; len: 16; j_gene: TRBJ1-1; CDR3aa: CASSRGPDRIRTEAFF; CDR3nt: TGTGCCAGCAGCCGCGGTCCTGACAGAATTAGAACTGAAGCTTTCTTT
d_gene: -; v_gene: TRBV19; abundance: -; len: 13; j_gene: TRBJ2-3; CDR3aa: CASSNQDTDTQYF; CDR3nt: TGTGCCAGTAGTAATCAGGACACAGATACGCAGTATTTT
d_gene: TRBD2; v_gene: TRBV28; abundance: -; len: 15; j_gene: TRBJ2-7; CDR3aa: CASSQTSSGTYEQYF; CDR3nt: TGTGCCAGCAGTCAGACCTCTAGCGGGACCTACGAGCAGTACTTC
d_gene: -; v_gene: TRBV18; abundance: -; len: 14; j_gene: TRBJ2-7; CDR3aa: CASSQELANYEQYF; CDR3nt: TGTGCCAGCTCACAAGAATTGGCCAACTACGAGCAGTACTTC
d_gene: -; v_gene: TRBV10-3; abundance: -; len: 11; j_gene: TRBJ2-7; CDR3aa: CAISEYGEQYF; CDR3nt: TGTGCCATCAGTGAGTACGGCGAGCAGTACTTC
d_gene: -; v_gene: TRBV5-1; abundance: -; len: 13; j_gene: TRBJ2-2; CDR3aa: CASSFQGTGELFF; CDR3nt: TGCGCCAGCAGCTTTCAGGGGACCGGGGAGCTGTTTTTT
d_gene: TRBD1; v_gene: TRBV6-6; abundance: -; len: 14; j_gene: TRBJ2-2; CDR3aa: CASSGTANTGELFF; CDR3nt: TGTGCCAGCAGTGGGACAGCAAACACCGGGGAGCTGTTTTTT
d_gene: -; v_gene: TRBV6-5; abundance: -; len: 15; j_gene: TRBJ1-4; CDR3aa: CASKLGTTQGEKLFF; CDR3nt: TGTGCCAGTAAACTCGGGACAACGCAGGGTGAAAAACTGTTTTTT
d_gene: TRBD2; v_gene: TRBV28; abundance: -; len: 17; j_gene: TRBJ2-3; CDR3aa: CASSSAGKAGEADTQYF; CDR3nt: TGTGCCAGCAGTTCCGCCGGTAAGGCGGGAGAGGCAGATACGCAGTATTTT
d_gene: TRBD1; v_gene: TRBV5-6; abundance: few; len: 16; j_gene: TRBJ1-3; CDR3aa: CASSLAGTGFGNTIYF; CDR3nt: TGTGCCAGCAGCTTGGCCGGGACAGGGTTCGGAAACACCATATATTTT
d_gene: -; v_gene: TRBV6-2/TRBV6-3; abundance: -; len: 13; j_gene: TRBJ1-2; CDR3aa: CASSSGQNYGYTF; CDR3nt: TGTGCCAGCAGCTCAGGACAGAACTATGGCTACACCTTC
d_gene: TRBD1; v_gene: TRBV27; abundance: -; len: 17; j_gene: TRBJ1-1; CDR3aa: CASSPGQGFAWNTEAFF; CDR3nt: TGTGCCAGCAGTCCTGGACAGGGCTTTGCTTGGAACACTGAAGCTTTCTTT
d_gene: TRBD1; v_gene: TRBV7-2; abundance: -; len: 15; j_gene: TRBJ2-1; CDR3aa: CASSSGTGPFHEQFF; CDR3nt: TGTGCCAGCAGCTCCGGGACAGGACCCTTCCATGAGCAGTTCTTC
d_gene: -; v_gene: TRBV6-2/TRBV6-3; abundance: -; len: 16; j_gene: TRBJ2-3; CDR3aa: CASSSFRDSARDTQYF; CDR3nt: TGTGCCAGCAGTTCTTTCCGGGACTCCGCCCGAGATACGCAGTATTTT
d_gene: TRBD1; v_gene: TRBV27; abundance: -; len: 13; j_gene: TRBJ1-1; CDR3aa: CASSLFTGVEAFF; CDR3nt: TGTGCCAGCAGTTTATTTACAGGGGTTGAAGCTTTCTTT
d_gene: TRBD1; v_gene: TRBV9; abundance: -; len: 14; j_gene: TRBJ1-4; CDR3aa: CASSGDRLNEKLFF; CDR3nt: TGTGCCAGCAGCGGGGACAGGCTAAATGAAAAACTGTTTTTT
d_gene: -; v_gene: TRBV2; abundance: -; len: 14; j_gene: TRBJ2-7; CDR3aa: CASSAGSQSYEQYF; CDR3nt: TGTGCCAGCAGTGCCGGGTCTCAATCCTACGAGCAGTACTTC
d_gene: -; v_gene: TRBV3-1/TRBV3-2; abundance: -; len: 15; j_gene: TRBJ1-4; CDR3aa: CASSYRHSTNEKLFF; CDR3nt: TGTGCCAGCAGCTATCGACACTCAACTAATGAAAAACTGTTTTTT
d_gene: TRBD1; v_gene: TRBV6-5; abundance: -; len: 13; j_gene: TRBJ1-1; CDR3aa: CASTWDRDTEAFF; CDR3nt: TGTGCCAGCACCTGGGACAGAGACACTGAAGCTTTCTTT
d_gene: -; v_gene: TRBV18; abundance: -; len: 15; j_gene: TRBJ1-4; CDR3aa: CASSPPGGEGEKLFF; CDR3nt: TGTGCCAGCTCACCTCCCGGGGGGGAAGGAGAAAAACTGTTTTTT
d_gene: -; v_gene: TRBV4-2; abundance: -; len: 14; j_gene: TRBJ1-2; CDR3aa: CASSQDLRRYGYTF; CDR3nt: TGTGCCAGCAGCCAAGATCTCCGGCGGTATGGCTACACCTTC
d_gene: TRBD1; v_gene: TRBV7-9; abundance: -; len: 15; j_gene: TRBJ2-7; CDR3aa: CASSRPGQALDEQYF; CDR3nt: TGTGCCAGCAGCCGACCGGGACAGGCCCTCGACGAGCAGTACTTC
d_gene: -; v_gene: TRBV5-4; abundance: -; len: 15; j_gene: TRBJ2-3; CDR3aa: CASSLKVGSSDTQYF; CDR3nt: TGTGCCAGCAGCTTGAAAGTCGGGAGCTCGGATACGCAGTATTTT
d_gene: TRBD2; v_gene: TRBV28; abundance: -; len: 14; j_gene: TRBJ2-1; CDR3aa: CASIGGRAYNEQFF; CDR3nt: TGTGCCAGCATAGGCGGGAGGGCCTACAATGAGCAGTTCTTC
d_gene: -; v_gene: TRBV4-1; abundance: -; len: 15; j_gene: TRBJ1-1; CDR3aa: CASSQDRVRRGEAFF; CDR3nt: TGCGCCAGCAGCCAAGATCGGGTCCGGAGAGGTGAAGCTTTCTTT
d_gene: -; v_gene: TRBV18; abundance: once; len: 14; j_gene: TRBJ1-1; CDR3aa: CASSPPSSFTEAFF; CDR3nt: TGTGCCAGCTCACCGCCGTCGAGTTTCACTGAAGCTTTCTTT
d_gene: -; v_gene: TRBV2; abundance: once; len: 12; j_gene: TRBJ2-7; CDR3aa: CASSADIYEQYF; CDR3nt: TGTGCCAGCAGTGCAGATATCTACGAGCAGTACTTC
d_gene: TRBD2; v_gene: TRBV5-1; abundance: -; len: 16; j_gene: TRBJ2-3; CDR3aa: CASSGGAGGPENTQYF; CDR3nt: TGCGCCAGCAGCGGTGGAGCGGGAGGGCCCGAAAATACGCAGTATTTT
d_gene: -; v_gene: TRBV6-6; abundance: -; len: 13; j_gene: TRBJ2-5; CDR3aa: CASRPTGTETQYF; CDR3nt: TGTGCCAGCAGACCCACAGGGACCGAGACCCAGTACTTC
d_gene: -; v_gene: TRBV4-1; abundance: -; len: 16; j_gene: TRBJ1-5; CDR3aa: CASSQGGGRSDQPQHF; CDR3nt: TGCGCCAGCAGCCAGGGCGGGGGCAGATCTGATCAGCCCCAGCATTTT
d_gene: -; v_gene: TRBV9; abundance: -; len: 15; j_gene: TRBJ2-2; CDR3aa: CASSVDEGATGELFF; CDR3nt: TGTGCCAGCAGCGTAGATGAGGGTGCCACCGGGGAGCTGTTTTTT
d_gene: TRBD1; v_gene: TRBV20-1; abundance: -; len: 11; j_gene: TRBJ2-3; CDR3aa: CSARGQDTQYF; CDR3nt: TGCAGTGCTAGGGGACAGGATACGCAGTATTTT
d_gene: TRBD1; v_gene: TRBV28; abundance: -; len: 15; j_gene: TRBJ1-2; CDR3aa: CASSSPGTGNYGYTF; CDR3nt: TGTGCCAGCAGTTCCCCCGGGACAGGGAACTATGGCTACACCTTC
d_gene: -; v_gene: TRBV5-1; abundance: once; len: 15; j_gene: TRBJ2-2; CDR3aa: CASSLMSSVTGELFF; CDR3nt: TGCGCCAGCAGCTTGATGTCTAGCGTTACCGGGGAGCTGTTTTTT
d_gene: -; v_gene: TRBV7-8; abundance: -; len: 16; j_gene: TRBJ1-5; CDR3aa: CASSPRDLGGNQPQHF; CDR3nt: TGTGCCAGCAGCCCCCGGGACCTCGGAGGGAATCAGCCCCAGCATTTT
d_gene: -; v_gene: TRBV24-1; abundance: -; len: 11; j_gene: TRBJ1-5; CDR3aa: CATSDLSGWHF; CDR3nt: TGTGCCACCAGTGACCTCAGCGGGTGGCATTTT
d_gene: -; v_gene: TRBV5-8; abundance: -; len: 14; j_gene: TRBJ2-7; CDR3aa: CASSVMTGFYEQYF; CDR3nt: TGTGCCAGCAGCGTGATGACGGGGTTCTACGAGCAGTACTTC
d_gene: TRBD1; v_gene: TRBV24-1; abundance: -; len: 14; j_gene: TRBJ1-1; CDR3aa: CATSDPGQGRGAFF; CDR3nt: TGTGCCACCAGTGACCCTGGACAGGGAAGAGGAGCTTTCTTT
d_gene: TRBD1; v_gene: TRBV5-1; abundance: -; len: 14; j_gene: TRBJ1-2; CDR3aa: CASSLDQGAWGYTF; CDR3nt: TGCGCCAGCAGCTTGGACCAGGGGGCGTGGGGCTACACCTTC
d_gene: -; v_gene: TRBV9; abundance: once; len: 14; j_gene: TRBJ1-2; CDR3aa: CASAPGGINYGYTF; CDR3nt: TGTGCCAGCGCCCCGGGGGGGATCAACTATGGCTACACCTTC
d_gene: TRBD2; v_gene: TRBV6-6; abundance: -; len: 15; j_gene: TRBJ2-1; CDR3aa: CASTRGLAGGNEQFF; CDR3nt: TGTGCCAGCACCCGTGGACTAGCGGGAGGCAATGAGCAGTTCTTC
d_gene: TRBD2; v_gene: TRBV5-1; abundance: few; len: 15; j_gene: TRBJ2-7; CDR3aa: CASSLLAGITYEQYF; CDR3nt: TGCGCCAGCAGCCTACTAGCGGGGATTACCTACGAGCAGTACTTC
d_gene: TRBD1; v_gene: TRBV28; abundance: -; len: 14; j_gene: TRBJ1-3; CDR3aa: CASSTGGSGNTIYF; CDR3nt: TGTGCCAGCAGTACAGGGGGCTCTGGAAACACCATATATTTT
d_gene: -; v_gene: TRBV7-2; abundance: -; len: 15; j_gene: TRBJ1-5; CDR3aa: CASSLSGLSNQPQHF; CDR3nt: TGTGCCAGCAGCTTATCTGGGCTCAGCAATCAGCCCCAGCATTTT
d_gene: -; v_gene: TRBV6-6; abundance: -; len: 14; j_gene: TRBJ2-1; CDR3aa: CASSYGGSYNEQFF; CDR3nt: TGTGCCAGCAGTTACGGGGGGTCCTACAATGAGCAGTTCTTC
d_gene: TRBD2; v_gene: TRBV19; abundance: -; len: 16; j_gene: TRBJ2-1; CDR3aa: CASSDGGAGTYNEQFF; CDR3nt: TGTGCCAGTAGTGACGGGGGGGCAGGAACCTACAATGAGCAGTTCTTC